Each of the 11 T cell receptor beta chains below was sequenced from the same sample in a study of T cell responses to AZD1222 COVID-19 vaccine (dated by TCRdb to 2020 to 2023). Libraries were constructed by the immunoSEQ multiplex PCR assay. TCRdb took over this immuneACCESS table, retaining in-frame rearrangements with V and J assigned. Such tables are incomplete; in checked studies, under half of the missing clones stem from an unresolved V gene, and the remainder is unexplained. Within this sample are 150,000 to 200,000 clones, with 92% of them counted one time only. 1.3% of the sample is in the top ten clones. The time point label here, explained by the study, means: about 28 days (+/-7) after the second vaccine dose. Here the sequenced sample was peripheral blood, taken 28 days after the second AZD1222 dose. The receptor source for this set is an adult who received the AZD1222 COVID-19 vaccine.

This rearrangement joins TRBV27 to TRBJ1-2, with D perhaps matching TRBD1 (5 bases). V gave up 3 bases and J gave up 5 bases, with 16 bases separating them. CDR1 is MNHEY, CDR2 SMNVEV, per germline (reference sequence). The CDR3 spans 15 residues. CDR3 residues: CASSLLGGVGYGYTF. The CDR3 nucleotides read TGTGCCAGCAGTTTGTTGGGGGGGGTTGGGTATGGCTACACCTTC.

This clone was observed once. This sequence joins TRBV28 and TRBJ1-4; 7 positions agree with TRBD1. Germline lookup yields CDR1 MDHEN and CDR2 SYDVKM. CDR3 length: 16 amino acids. After removal of 8 bases from V and 7 bases from J, the junction contained 16 bases not matched to a gene. The CDR3 nucleotides are TGTGCCAGCTCAACTTCGGGTAGGGGGCTGAGTGAAAAACTGTTTTTT. Translating it yields CASSTSGRGLSEKLFF.

The chain uses TRBV10-2 and TRBJ1-1; the D is unclear. The CDR3 runs 13 residues. Germline V gene data show CDR1 as WSHSY and CDR2 as SAAADI. V lost 7 bases and J lost 1, with 10 bases in between. The CDR3 loop is CASTREQNTEAFF. In DNA, the CDR3 is TGCGCCAGCACCCGGGAACAGAACACTGAAGCTTTCTTT.

The V call is TRBV6-5, the J call TRBJ1-1; tentatively, D is TRBD1 (6 bases). V gave up 5 bases and J gave up 0 bases, with 10 bases separating them. The CDR3 covers 14 residues. Looked up from germline, CDR1 is MNHEY and CDR2 is SVGAGI. The CDR3 loop is CASSPQGMNTEAFF. The CDR3 nucleotides read TGTGCCAGCAGTCCACAGGGTATGAACACTGAAGCTTTCTTT.

CDR3 loop: CASSSFLSGRFDEQYF. The CDR3, as DNA: TGTGCCAGCAGTTCTTTTCTTAGCGGGAGGTTCGACGAGCAGTACTTC. The chain links TRBV27 to TRBJ2-7; the match to TRBD2 covers 10 bases. Germline V gives CDR1 MNHEY, CDR2 SMNVEV (reference sequence). The CDR3 length is 16 residues. The ends lost 4 bases at V and 5 bases at J; junction bases unmatched: 11.

The V and J genes are TRBV4-2 and TRBJ2-2, with D tentatively TRBD2 (5 bases). The CDR3 is 16 residues long. CDR1 LGHNA and CDR2 YNFKEQ come from the germline V gene. V lost 3 bases and J 8 bases, leaving 19 bases between the germline ends. As DNA, the CDR3 is TGTGCCAGCAGCCATGAGGGCCTCTTGCAAGCGGGGGAGCTGTTTTTT. It is translated as CASSHEGLLQAGELFF.

The J gene is TRBJ1-6, the V gene TRBV5-8; 12 bases line up with TRBD1. V dropped 4 bases and J dropped 7; count of bases not matched to a gene: 9. The CDR3 has 17 residues. The germline gives CDR1 SGHTS, CDR2 YDEGEE. In nucleotides, the CDR3 is TGTGCCAGCAGCCCGGGGGACAGGGGGCCGCTGAATTCACCCCTCCACTTT. This encodes CASSPGDRGPLNSPLHF.

The J gene is TRBJ1-1, the V gene TRBV19; D is ambiguous. Trimming shortened V by 5 bases and J by 3 bases, and 16 bases separated the two germline ends. There are 15 residues in the CDR3. Germline CDR1 reads LNHDA; CDR2 reads SQIVND (reference sequence). The CDR3 here is CASSPPGGTHTEAFF. CDR3 sequence (DNA): TGTGCCAGTAGTCCCCCCGGCGGCACCCACACTGAAGCTTTCTTT.

The rearrangement links TRBV5-1 to TRBJ1-1; 11 nucleotides agree with TRBD1. Looked up from germline, CDR1 is SGHRS and CDR2 is YFSETQ. J gave up 1 base and V 0 bases, and 5 bases lay outside the gene matches. The CDR3 consists of 17 residues. Written as DNA, the CDR3 is TGCGCCAGCAGCTTGGCCGGGACAGGGGGGACGAACACTGAAGCTTTCTTT. This codes for CASSLAGTGGTNTEAFF.

The chain links TRBV6-6 to TRBJ1-2; no clear D gene. The germline V gene encodes CDR1 MNHNY and CDR2 SVGAGI (reference sequence). V dropped 6 bases and J dropped 2 bases, with 10 bases sitting between them. The CDR3 runs 13 residues. The CDR3 region has the DNA TGTGCCAGCAGCCCGGTCGGGAACTATGGCTACACCTTC. The encoded protein is CASSPVGNYGYTF.

This clone was seen only once. This rearrangement joins TRBV15 to TRBJ1-5; 8 bases fit TRBD1. Trimming cost V 6 bases and J 4 bases; bases outside gene matches: 2. The CDR3 loop spans 13 amino acids. Germline assignment: CDR1 LNHNV and CDR2 YYDKDF (reference sequence). CDR3 region: CATSTGGNQPQHF. DNA for the CDR3: TGTGCCACCAGTACAGGGGGGAATCAGCCCCAGCATTTT.